Listed here are 21 T cell receptor beta chains from one sample, sequenced in a study of PD-L1 blockade in urothelial cancer. Assay: immunoSEQ multiplex PCR; the TCRdb copy retains only in-frame clones and omits some. Among 45,000 or so clones listed, around 82% were seen once. The sample consisted of PBMCs, taken around atezolizumab (anti-PD-L1) treatment. These receptors originate from a man in his 70s with urothelial cancer.

The gene calls are TRBV19 and TRBJ2-5; 11 positions agree with TRBD1. Looked up from germline, CDR1 is LNHDA and CDR2 is SQIVND (reference sequence). The V segment lost 5 bases and the J segment 5 bases; nucleotides outside the gene matches: 13. This CDR3 has 17 amino acids. CDR3 sequence: CASSGRRGDRGSETQYF. The CDR3, as DNA: TGTGCCAGTAGTGGCCGACGTGGGGACAGGGGGTCGGAGACCCAGTACTTC.

The chain recombines TRBV28 with TRBJ1-1; 7 bases map to TRBD1. The germline V gene has CDR1 MDHEN and CDR2 SYDVKM. This CDR3 comprises 11 residues. The trim removed 8 bases at V and 10 bases at J, leaving 7 bases unmatched. CDR3 amino acids: CASRQGLGAFF. In nucleotides, the CDR3 is TGTGCCAGCCGACAGGGTCTTGGAGCTTTCTTT.

CDR3 protein: CASSFYDRVNYGYTF. CDR3 DNA sequence: TGTGCCAGCAGTTTTTACGACAGGGTAAACTATGGCTACACCTTC. The chain recombines TRBV7-2 with TRBJ1-2, with TRBD1 matching over 7 bases. This CDR3 contains 15 residues. V lost 6 bases, J lost 2 bases, and 9 bases stayed unmatched. CDR1 and CDR2 (germline): SGHTA, FQGNSA.

This chain uses TRBV5-1 with TRBJ2-1; 14 bases map to TRBD2. The CDR3 has 15 residues. The ends lost 0 bases at V and 7 bases at J; junction bases unmatched: 0. The germline V gene encodes CDR1 SGHRS and CDR2 YFSETQ. The CDR3 spells CASSLGLAGGNEQFF. CDR3 sequence (DNA): TGCGCCAGCAGCTTGGGACTAGCGGGGGGGAATGAGCAGTTCTTC.

This chain connects TRBV7-8 to TRBJ2-2, with TRBD1 matching over 7 bases. The length of the CDR3 is 15 residues. J gave up 4 bases and V 2 bases, and 4 bases lay outside the gene matches. Germline-derived CDR1 and CDR2 are SGHVS and FQNEAQ. The CDR3, as DNA: TGTGCCAGCAGCTTACCCAGACAGGGCACCGGGGAGCTGTTTTTT. Translation: CASSLPRQGTGELFF.

This clone was found once. The chain is built from TRBV18 and TRBJ2-3, with 8 bases aligning to TRBD2. The V gene's germline CDR1 is KGHSH and CDR2 LQKENI. V was pared by 6 bases and J by 6 bases, with 8 bases of the junction left unmatched. The CDR3 loop spans 14 amino acids. CDR3 sequence: CASSRPGGMDTQYF. DNA of the CDR3: TGTGCCAGCTCCCGACCGGGGGGGATGGATACGCAGTATTTT.

DNA of the CDR3: TGTGCCAGCACTTACAGGGGGGGGCCGAACACTGAAGCTTTCTTT. Translated, it gives CASTYRGGPNTEAFF. This chain connects TRBV7-8 to TRBJ1-1; the match to TRBD1 covers 8 bases. The CDR3 contains 15 residues. J lost 1 base, V lost 7 bases, and 8 bases had no gene match. Per the germline V gene, CDR1 is SGHVS and CDR2 is FQNEAQ.

The chain is built from TRBV19 and TRBJ1-1; 7 nucleotides match TRBD1. CDR1 is LNHDA and CDR2 is SQIVND in the germline V gene (reference sequence). V lost 5 bases and J lost 1; bases outside the gene matches: 4. The CDR3 has 14 amino acids. CDR3 in amino acids: CASSFRTGNTEAFF. DNA of the CDR3: TGTGCCAGTAGTTTTAGGACAGGGAACACTGAAGCTTTCTTT.

The genes are TRBV5-5 and TRBJ2-3, with 9 bases lining up with TRBD2. The CDR3 runs 16 residues. V lost 4 bases to trimming and J lost 2 bases; unmatched junction nucleotides: 8. Looked up from germline, CDR1 is SGHKS and CDR2 is YYEKEE (reference sequence). As DNA, the CDR3 is TGTGCCAGCAGCCCAGTAGCGGGGGCCCTCACAGATACGCAGTATTTT. Translation gives CASSPVAGALTDTQYF. Full variable domain (rest looked up from reference TRBV5-5 and TRBJ2-3): DAGVTQSPTHLIKTRGQQVTLRCSPISGHKSVSWYQQVLGQGPQFIFQYYEKEERGRGNFPDRFSARQFPNYSSELNVNALLLGDSALYLCASSPVAGALTDTQYFGPGTRLTVL.

This rearrangement joins TRBV5-1 to TRBJ2-5; 7 bases agree with TRBD1. The CDR3 runs to 15 residues. V shed 0 bases, J shed 1 base, and the junction held 3 bases outside the gene matches. Germline-derived CDR1 and CDR2 are SGHRS and YFSETQ. CDR3 loop: CASSLGDRLQETQYF. DNA for the CDR3: TGCGCCAGCAGCTTGGGGGACAGACTCCAAGAGACCCAGTACTTC.

The chain recombines TRBV5-1 with TRBJ2-7, with 8 bases that match TRBD1. The junction had 4 bases not matched to a gene; V was cut back by 4 bases and J by 4 bases. The CDR3 has 13 residues. The V gene's germline CDR1 is SGHRS and CDR2 YFSETQ. CDR3 sequence reads: CASSPDRGYEQYF. The CDR3 DNA is TGCGCCAGCAGCCCCGACAGGGGTTACGAGCAGTACTTC.

The rearrangement joins TRBV15 to TRBJ2-5; no firm D call. The V gene's germline CDR1 is LNHNV and CDR2 YYDKDF (reference sequence). The CDR3 totals 15 residues. Trimming pared 0 bases from V and 0 bases from J, leaving 8 bases between. The CDR3 is CATSRDGRNQETQYF. For the CDR3, the DNA is TGTGCCACCAGCAGAGATGGCAGAAACCAAGAGACCCAGTACTTC.

Details on this clone: The sample contains more than one DNA sequence encoding this CDR3. The rearrangement links TRBV7-8 to TRBJ1-1, with 10 bases lining up with TRBD1. Germline loops: CDR1 SGHVS, CDR2 FQNEAQ. Germline trimming cut 5 bases from V and 2 bases from J; bases unmatched to any gene: 8. The CDR3 loop spans 16 amino acids. The DNA of the CDR3 is TGTGCCAGCAGCAGCCGGGACAGGGGATCTAACACTGAAGCTTTCTTT. The encoded protein is CASSSRDRGSNTEAFF.

V usage is TRBV30 and J usage is TRBJ2-7; no reliable D call. Germline V gene lookup returns CDR1 GTSNPN and CDR2 SVGIG (reference sequence). The V gene lost 0 bases and the J gene lost 5 bases, with 14 bases spanning the gap. The CDR3 extends over 14 amino acids. In nucleotides, the CDR3 is TGTGCCTGGAGTGTACGGAGAGTGTTCCACGAGCAGTACTTC. Protein product: CAWSVRRVFHEQYF.

The chain has TRBV7-9 and TRBJ2-7; 7 bases map to TRBD1. The germline CDR1 and CDR2 sequences are SEHNR and FQNEAQ (reference sequence). The CDR3 runs 13 residues. The V and J ends lost 4 bases and 3 bases, in that order; junction bases with no gene match: 3. The CDR3 sequence: CASSYGQDYEQYF. The CDR3 region has the DNA TGTGCCAGCAGCTACGGACAGGACTACGAGCAGTACTTC. Combining the CDR3 with reference TRBV7-9 and TRBJ2-7 gives the whole variable domain DTGVSQNPRHKITKRGQNVTFRCDPISEHNRLYWYRQTLGQGPEFLTYFQNEAQLEKSRLLSDRFSAERPKGSFSTLEIQRTEQGDSAMYLCASSYGQDYEQYFGPGTRLTVT.

This rearrangement joins TRBV11-3 to TRBJ2-1, with 11 bases matching TRBD1. The germline gives CDR1 SGHNT, CDR2 YENEEA. This CDR3 region has 15 residues. V lost 5 bases to trimming and J lost 8 bases; unmatched junction nucleotides: 8. The CDR3 nucleotides are TGTGCCAGCAGCCTCCGGGACAGGGGGTTCGATGAGCAGTTCTTC. Protein: CASSLRDRGFDEQFF.

The V call is TRBV4-1, the J call TRBJ2-5; the D gene is possibly TRBD1 (5 bases). The CDR3 totals 15 residues. Germline-derived CDR1 and CDR2 are MGHRA and YSYEKL. The V end was cut by 2 bases, the J end by 5 bases, with 15 bases between. The CDR3 loop reads CASSQTRNPGETQYF. CDR3 nucleotide sequence: TGCGCCAGCAGCCAAACTCGAAACCCAGGGGAGACCCAGTACTTC.

The chain uses TRBV5-4 and TRBJ2-1; no definite D call. CDR3 length equals 13 residues. Trimming pared 6 bases from V and 10 bases from J, leaving 17 bases between. Per the germline V gene, CDR1 is SGHNT and CDR2 is YYREEE (reference sequence). In DNA form, the CDR3 reads TGTGCCAGCACTTCAGCCGAGGTCAACGAGCAGTTCTTC. Translated, it gives CASTSAEVNEQFF.

The CDR3: CASSERQGYSYEQYF. CDR3 coding DNA: TGTGCCAGCAGTGAAAGACAGGGTTACTCCTACGAGCAGTACTTC. The chain recombines TRBV6-1 with TRBJ2-7, with 7 bases lining up with TRBD1. V was clipped by 2 bases and J by 0 bases; unmatched bases: 4. CDR1 and CDR2 from the germline V gene are MNHNS and SASEGT. The CDR3 consists of 15 residues.

This clone was counted a single time. This rearrangement joins TRBV6-1 to TRBJ1-3; D is undetermined. CDR1 is MNHNS, CDR2 SASEGT, per germline. Deletions cut 2 bases from V and 0 bases from J, with 11 bases between. The CDR3 is 16 residues long. The CDR3 DNA reads TGTGCCAGCAGTGAATATAGGACTCTCTCTGGAAACACCATATATTTT. This gives the protein CASSEYRTLSGNTIYF.

This CDR3 reads CASSRGQNTGELFF. CDR3 sequence (DNA): TGTGCCAGCAGTCGCGGACAGAACACCGGGGAGCTGTTTTTT. The chain recombines TRBV5-6 with TRBJ2-2; weak D call: TRBD1 (5 bases). The CDR3 runs 14 residues. CDR1 is SGHDT and CDR2 is YYEEEE in the germline V gene. The ends were cut back, 5 bases at V and 1 base at J, with 9 bases in the middle.